The table lists the clone carrying this T cell receptor (beta chain) with many counts. Antigen: not known. The sample is drawn from a study of T cells in Graves' hyperthyroidism and ophthalmopathy. Study in general: At the time of initial diagnosis and before any treatment, peripheral blood was collected. Findings of the study overall: Blood shared most expanded thyroid clonotypes above 0.001. Separation of ophthalmopathy from stable hyperthyroidism was achieved by a 13 V-J model.

Authors of the study amplified TCR beta CDR3 regions from RNA transcripts. With the HTBI primer set, the TCR CDR3 went through a first round of RT-PCR. TCRdb re-called the multiplex PCR reads with MiXCR, one entry per CDR3 protein. Among some 620,000 distinct CDR3 sequences, about a sixth were seen once, and the ten largest hold 3.8%. The CDR3 length is 15 residues. The V end lost 7 bases, the J end lost 4 bases, and 19 bases lay between the germline ends. Germline CDR1 SNHLY, CDR2 FYNNEI. This TCR came from a woman between 25 and 40 years old with Graves' hyperthyroidism. The chain employs TRBV2 and TRBJ1-1; D possibly corresponds to TRBD1 (6 bases). Sample: blood. The CDR3, as DNA: TGTGCCAGCACAGGGGTTATAAGGAAGGGCACTGAAGCTTTCTTT. Residues: CASTGVIRKGTEAFF.